This TCR beta chain originates from a study of T cells in Graves' hyperthyroidism and ophthalmopathy. Study-level results: Most expanded thyroid clonotypes above 0.001 recurred in blood. Before onset, ophthalmopathy was predicted by the model a median 6.5 months earlier.

Regions amplified from RNA transcripts were the TCR beta CDR3 regions. Initially, a first-round RT-PCR of the TCR CDR3 employed the HTBI primer set. TCRdb independently ran MiXCR on the multiplex PCR reads; one entry per CDR3 protein. The table has roughly 650,000 distinct CDR3 sequences, about 16% seen once. Each diagnosis was grounded in clinical symptoms, serum thyroxine and TRAb, thyroid ultrasound, and orbital computed tomography. There are a few counts of this clonotype. The antigen remains undetermined. Trimming took 0 bases from V and 4 from J; bases not matched to a gene: 4. Germline V CDR1 and CDR2: LGHNA, YNFKEQ. The CDR3 sequence is 16 residues long.

This chain links TRBV4-2 with TRBJ2-3; 10 bases are a match to TRBD2. The TCR originated in a woman in her forties with Graves' ophthalmopathy. Sequenced sample: blood. The CDR3 here is CASSQDKRGGPDTQYF. CDR3 coding DNA: TGTGCCAGCAGCCAAGATAAGCGGGGGGGCCCAGATACGCAGTATTTT.